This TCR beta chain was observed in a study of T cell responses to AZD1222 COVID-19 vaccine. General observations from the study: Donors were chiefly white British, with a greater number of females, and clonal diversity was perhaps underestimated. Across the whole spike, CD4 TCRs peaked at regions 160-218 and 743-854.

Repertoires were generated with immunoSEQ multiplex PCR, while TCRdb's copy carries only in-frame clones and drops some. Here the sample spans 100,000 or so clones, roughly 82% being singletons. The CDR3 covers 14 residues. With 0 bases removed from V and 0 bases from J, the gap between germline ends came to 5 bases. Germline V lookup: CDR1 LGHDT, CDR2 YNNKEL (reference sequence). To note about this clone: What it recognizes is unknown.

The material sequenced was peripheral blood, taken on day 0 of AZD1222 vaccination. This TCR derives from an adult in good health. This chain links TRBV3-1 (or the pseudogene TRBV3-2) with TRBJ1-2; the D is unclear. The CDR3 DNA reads TGTGCCAGCAGCCAAGATGCAGCTAACTATGGCTACACCTTC. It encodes CASSQDAANYGYTF.